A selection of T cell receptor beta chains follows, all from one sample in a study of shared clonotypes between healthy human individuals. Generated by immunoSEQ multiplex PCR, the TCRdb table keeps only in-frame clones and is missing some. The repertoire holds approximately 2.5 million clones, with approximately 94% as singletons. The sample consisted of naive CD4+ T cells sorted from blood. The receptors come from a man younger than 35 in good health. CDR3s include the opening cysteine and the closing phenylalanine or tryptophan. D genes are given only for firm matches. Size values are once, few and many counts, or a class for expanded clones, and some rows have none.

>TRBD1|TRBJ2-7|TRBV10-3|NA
CATYTGTGNYEQYF
TGTGCCACCTATACCGGGACAGGGAACTACGAGCAGTACTTC
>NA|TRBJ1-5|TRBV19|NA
CASSSTGFQPQHF
TGTGCCAGTAGTAGTACAGGGTTTCAGCCCCAGCATTTT
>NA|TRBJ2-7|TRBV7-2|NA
CASSSIRGNSYEQYF
TGTGCCAGCAGCTCTATACGCGGAAACTCCTACGAGCAGTACTTC
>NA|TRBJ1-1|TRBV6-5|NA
CASTRGPEAEAFF
TGTGCCAGCACCCGGGGCCCGGAGGCTGAAGCTTTCTTT
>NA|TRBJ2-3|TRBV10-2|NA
CASSEPRRWAVTSTDTQYF
TGCGCCAGCAGTGAGCCCCGCCGTTGGGCCGTAACTAGCACAGATACGCAGTATTTT
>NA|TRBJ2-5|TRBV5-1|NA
CASSFPSQPVETQYF
TGCGCCAGCAGCTTCCCTAGCCAACCCGTAGAGACCCAGTACTTC
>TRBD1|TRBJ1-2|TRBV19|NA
CASSETGTGGYGYTF
TGTGCCAGTAGTGAAACAGGGACAGGCGGTTATGGCTACACCTTC
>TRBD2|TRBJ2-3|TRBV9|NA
CASSVGAGGPLSTDTQYF
TGTGCCAGCAGCGTAGGGGCGGGAGGGCCGCTCAGCACAGATACGCAGTATTTT
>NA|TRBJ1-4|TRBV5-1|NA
CASSLTGTSNEKLFF
TGCGCCAGCAGCCTAACCGGGACCTCTAATGAAAAACTGTTTTTT
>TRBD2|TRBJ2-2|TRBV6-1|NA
CASTRGSGGTGELFF
TGTGCCAGCACCCGAGGAAGCGGGGGCACCGGGGAGCTGTTTTTT
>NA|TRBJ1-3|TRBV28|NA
CASSLTTGFGNTIYF
TGTGCCAGCAGTTTAACCACAGGGTTTGGAAACACCATATATTTT
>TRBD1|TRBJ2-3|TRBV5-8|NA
CASSLGTGGGTDTQYF
TGTGCCAGCAGCTTGGGGACAGGGGGCGGCACAGATACGCAGTATTTT
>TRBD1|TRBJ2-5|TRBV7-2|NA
CASSLAGTGEETQYF
TGTGCCAGCAGCTTAGCGGGCACAGGGGAAGAGACCCAGTACTTC
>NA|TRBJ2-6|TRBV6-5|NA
CASRTPANVLTF
TGTGCCAGCCGGACGCCCGCCAACGTCCTGACTTTC
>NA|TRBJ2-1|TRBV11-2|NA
CASSRLAGSYNEQFF
TGTGCCAGCAGCCGCCTCGCCGGCTCCTACAATGAGCAGTTCTTC
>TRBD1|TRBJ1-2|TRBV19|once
CASSKTDRGFDYGYTF
TGTGCCAGTAGTAAAACCGACAGGGGTTTTGACTATGGCTACACCTTC
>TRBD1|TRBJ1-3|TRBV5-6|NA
CASSDRGLGNTIYF
TGTGCCAGCAGCGACAGGGGGCTTGGAAACACCATATATTTT
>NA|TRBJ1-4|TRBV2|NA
CAARRGANEKLFF
TGTGCCGCCCGAAGGGGCGCTAATGAAAAACTGTTTTTT
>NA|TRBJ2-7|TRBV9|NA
CASSVAVVPGSGYEQYF
TGTGCCAGCAGCGTAGCGGTCGTCCCCGGGAGTGGCTACGAGCAGTACTTC
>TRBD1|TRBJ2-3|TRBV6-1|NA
CASSRDRGADTQYF
TGTGCCAGCAGTCGGGACAGGGGGGCAGATACGCAGTATTTT
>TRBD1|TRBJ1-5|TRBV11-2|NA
CASSTKKGADQPQHF
TGTGCCAGCAGCACAAAAAAGGGGGCGGATCAGCCCCAGCATTTT
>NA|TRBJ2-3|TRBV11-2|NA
CASSLVAGQISTDTQYF
TGTGCCAGCAGCTTAGTCGCGGGACAGATTAGCACAGATACGCAGTATTTT
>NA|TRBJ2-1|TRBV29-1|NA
CSVAQRLLNEQFF
TGCAGCGTTGCCCAGCGTTTACTCAATGAGCAGTTCTTC
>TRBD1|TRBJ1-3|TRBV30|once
CAWIAGGIGGNTIYF
TGTGCCTGGATTGCAGGGGGCATAGGAGGAAACACCATATATTTT
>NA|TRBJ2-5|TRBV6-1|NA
CASSEGTSKQTQYF
TGTGCCAGCAGTGAAGGGACATCAAAACAGACCCAGTACTTC
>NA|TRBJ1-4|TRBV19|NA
CASRRTGSTNEKLFF
TGTGCCAGTAGACGGACGGGATCAACTAATGAAAAACTGTTTTTT
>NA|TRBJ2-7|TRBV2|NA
CASSEVSGSYEQYF
TGTGCCAGCAGTGAGGTCTCTGGCTCCTACGAGCAGTACTTC
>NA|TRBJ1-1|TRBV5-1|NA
CASSWTDPAYTEAFF
TGCGCCAGCAGCTGGACAGATCCAGCATACACTGAAGCTTTCTTT
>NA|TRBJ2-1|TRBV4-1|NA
CASSQKPALGSYNEQFF
TGCGCCAGCAGCCAAAAGCCCGCACTGGGCTCCTACAATGAGCAGTTCTTC
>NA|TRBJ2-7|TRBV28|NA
CASSSIGAGTPYEQYF
TGTGCCAGCAGTTCCATAGGTGCCGGGACCCCCTACGAGCAGTACTTC
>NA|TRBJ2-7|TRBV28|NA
CASRSPPRSYEQYF
TGTGCCAGCAGAAGCCCCCCTAGATCCTACGAGCAGTACTTC
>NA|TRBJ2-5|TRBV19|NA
CAPRTQYF
TGTGCCCCCCGCACCCAGTACTTC
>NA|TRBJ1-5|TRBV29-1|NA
CSAQGKSNQPQHF
TGCAGCGCGCAGGGGAAAAGCAATCAGCCCCAGCATTTT
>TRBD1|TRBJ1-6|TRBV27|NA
CASSLSGQGSSPLHF
TGTGCCAGCAGTTTATCGGGACAGGGGAGTTCACCCCTCCACTTT
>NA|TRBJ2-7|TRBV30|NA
CAWGRGGPYEQYF
TGTGCCTGGGGCAGGGGTGGCCCCTACGAGCAGTACTTC
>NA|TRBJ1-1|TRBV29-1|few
CSVRAGPQNTEAFF
TGCAGCGTTCGGGCGGGGCCACAGAACACTGAAGCTTTCTTT
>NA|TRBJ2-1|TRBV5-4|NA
CASTTGGHNEQFF
TGTGCCAGCACCACGGGGGGCCATAATGAGCAGTTCTTC
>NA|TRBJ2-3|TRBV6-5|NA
CASRRAGTDTQYF
TGTGCCAGCAGGAGGGCGGGAACAGATACGCAGTATTTT
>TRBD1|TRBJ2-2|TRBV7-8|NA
CASSFTRQGNTGELFF
TGTGCCAGCAGCTTCACACGACAGGGAAACACCGGGGAGCTGTTTTTT
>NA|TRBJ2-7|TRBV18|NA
CASSLPRGYEQYF
TGTGCCAGCTCACTGCCCAGGGGCTACGAGCAGTACTTC